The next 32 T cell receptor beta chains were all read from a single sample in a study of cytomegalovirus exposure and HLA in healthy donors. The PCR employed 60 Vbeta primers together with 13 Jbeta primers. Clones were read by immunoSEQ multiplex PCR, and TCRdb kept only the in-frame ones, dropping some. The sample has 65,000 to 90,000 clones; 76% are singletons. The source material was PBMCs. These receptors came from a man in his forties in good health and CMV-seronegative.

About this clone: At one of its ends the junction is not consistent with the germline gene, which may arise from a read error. The CDR3 here is CASSSTLILAAGVF. The CDR3 DNA reads TGTGCCAGCAGTTCTACTCTCATACTAGCGGCAGGGGTCTTC. The genes are TRBV6-5 and TRBJ2-1; 8 bases map to TRBD2. CDR1 is MNHEY, CDR2 SVGAGI, per germline. This CDR3 is 14 amino acids long.

The CDR3 nucleotides read TGCGCCACCCGGGACAGTCTCAATCAGCCCCAGCATTTT. Translating it yields CATRDSLNQPQHF. The chain uses TRBV10-1 and TRBJ1-5, with 7 bases aligning to TRBD1. V dropped 10 bases and J dropped 3; count of bases not matched to a gene: 6. Germline V gives CDR1 WNHNN, CDR2 SYGVQD (reference sequence). CDR3 size: 13 residues.

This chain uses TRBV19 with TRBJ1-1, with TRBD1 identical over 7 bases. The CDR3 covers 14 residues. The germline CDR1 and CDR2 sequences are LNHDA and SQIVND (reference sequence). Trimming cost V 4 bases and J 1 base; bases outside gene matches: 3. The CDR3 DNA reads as TGTGCCAGTAGTACACAGGGGTGGAACACTGAAGCTTTCTTT. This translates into CASSTQGWNTEAFF.

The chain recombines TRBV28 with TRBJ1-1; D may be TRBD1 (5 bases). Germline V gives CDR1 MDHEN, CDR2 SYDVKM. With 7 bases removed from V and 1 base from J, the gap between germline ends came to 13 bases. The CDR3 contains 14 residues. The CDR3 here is CASTRGGWNTEAFF. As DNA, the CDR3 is TGTGCCAGCACCCGTGGGGGGTGGAACACTGAAGCTTTCTTT.

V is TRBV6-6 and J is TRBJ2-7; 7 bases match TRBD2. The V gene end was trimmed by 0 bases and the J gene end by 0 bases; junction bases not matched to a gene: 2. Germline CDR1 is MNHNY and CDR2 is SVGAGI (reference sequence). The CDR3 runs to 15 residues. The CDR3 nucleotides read TGTGCCAGCAGTTACTCAGCGGGGCGCTCCTACGAGCAGTACTTC. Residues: CASSYSAGRSYEQYF.

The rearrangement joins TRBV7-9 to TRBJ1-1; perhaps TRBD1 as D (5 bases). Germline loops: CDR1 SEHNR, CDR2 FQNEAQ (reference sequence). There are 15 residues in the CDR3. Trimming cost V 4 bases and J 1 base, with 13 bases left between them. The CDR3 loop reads CASSSQYTGNTEAFF. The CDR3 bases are TGTGCCAGCAGCTCGCAATACACAGGGAACACTGAAGCTTTCTTT.

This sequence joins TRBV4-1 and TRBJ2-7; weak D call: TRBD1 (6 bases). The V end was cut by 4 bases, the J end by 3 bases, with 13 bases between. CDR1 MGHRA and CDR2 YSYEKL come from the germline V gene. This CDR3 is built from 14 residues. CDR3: CASSPGQGGYEQYF. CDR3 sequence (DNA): TGCGCCAGCAGCCCCGGGCAAGGGGGCTACGAGCAGTACTTC.

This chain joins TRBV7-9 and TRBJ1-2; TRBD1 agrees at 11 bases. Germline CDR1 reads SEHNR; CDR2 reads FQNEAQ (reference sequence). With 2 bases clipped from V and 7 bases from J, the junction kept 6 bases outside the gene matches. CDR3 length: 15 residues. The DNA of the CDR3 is TGTGCCAGCAGCTTAAGAGCCGGGACAGGGGGTGGCTACACCTTC. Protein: CASSLRAGTGGGYTF.

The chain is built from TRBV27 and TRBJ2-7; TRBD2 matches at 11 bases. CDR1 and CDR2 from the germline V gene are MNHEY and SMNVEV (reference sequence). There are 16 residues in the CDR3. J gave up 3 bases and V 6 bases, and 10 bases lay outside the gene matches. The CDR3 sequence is CASREGGTSGIYEQYF. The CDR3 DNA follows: TGTGCCAGCAGGGAAGGCGGGACTAGCGGCATCTACGAGCAGTACTTC.

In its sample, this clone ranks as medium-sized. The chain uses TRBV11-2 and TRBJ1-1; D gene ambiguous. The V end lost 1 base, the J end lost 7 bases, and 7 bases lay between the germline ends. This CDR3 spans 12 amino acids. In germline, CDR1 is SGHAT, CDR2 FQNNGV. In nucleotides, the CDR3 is TGTGCCAGCAGCTTAGTTGGAGGTGAAGCTTTCTTT. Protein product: CASSLVGGEAFF.

The DNA for the CDR3 is TGTGCCATCAGTGACAGCGCCGGAGGAACTAATGAAAAACTGTTTTTT. It codes for CAISDSAGGTNEKLFF. The V gene is TRBV10-3, the J gene TRBJ1-4, with no clear D. The CDR3 is 16 amino acids. Germline assignment: CDR1 ENHRY and CDR2 SYGVKD. Between the trimmed V and J ends, which lost 3 bases and 1 base, there was a span of 12 bases.

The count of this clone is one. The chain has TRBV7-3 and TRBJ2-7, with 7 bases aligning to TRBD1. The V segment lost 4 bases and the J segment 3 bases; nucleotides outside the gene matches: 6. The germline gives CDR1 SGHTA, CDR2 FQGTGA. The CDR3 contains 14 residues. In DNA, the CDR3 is TGTGCCAGCAGCTCGCCGGGACAGTTCTACGAGCAGTACTTC. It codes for CASSSPGQFYEQYF.

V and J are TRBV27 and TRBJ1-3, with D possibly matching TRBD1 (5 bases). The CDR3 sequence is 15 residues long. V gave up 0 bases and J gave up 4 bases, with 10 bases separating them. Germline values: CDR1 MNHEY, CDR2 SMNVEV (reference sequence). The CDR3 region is CASSLSTGPGNTIYF. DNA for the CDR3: TGTGCCAGCAGTTTATCCACAGGACCCGGAAACACCATATATTTT.

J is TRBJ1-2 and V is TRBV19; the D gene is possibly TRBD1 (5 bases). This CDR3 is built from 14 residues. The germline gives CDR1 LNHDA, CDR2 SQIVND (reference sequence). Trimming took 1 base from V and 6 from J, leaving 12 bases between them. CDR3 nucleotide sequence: TGTGCCAGTAGTATAGCCGGGGGAAATAATGGCTACACCTTC. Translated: CASSIAGGNNGYTF.

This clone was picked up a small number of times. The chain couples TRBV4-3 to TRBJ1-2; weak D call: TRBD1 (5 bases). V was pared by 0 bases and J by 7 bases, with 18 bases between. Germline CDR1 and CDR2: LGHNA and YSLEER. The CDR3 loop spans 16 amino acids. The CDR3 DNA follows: TGCGCCAGCAGCCAAGACTTGCAGGGCTCCAGAGGTGGCTACACCTTC. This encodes CASSQDLQGSRGGYTF.

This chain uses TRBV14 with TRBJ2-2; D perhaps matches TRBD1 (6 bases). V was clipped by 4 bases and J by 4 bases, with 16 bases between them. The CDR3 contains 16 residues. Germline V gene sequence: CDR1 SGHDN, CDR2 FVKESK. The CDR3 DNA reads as TGTGCCAGCAGCCGAGAACAGGGTTTTTCCACCGGGGAGCTGTTTTTT. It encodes CASSREQGFSTGELFF.

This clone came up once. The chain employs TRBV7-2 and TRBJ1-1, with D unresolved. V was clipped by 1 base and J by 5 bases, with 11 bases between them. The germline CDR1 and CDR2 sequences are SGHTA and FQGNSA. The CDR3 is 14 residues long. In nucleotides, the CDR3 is TGTGCCAGCAGCTTAGGATGGGCAGGAACTGAAGCTTTCTTT. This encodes CASSLGWAGTEAFF.

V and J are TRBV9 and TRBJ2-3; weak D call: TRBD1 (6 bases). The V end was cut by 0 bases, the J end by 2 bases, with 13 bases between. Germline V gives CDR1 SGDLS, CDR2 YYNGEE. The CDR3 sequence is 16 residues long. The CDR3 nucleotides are TGTGCCAGCAGCGTAGAAGTGGGGGCTTACACAGATACGCAGTATTTT. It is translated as CASSVEVGAYTDTQYF.

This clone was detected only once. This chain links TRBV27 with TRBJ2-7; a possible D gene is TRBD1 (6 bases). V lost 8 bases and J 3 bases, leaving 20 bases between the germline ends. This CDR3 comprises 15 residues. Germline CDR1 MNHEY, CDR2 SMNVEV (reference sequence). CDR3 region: CASGMDRPPYYEQYF. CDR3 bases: TGTGCCAGCGGAATGGACAGACCTCCCTACTACGAGCAGTACTTC.

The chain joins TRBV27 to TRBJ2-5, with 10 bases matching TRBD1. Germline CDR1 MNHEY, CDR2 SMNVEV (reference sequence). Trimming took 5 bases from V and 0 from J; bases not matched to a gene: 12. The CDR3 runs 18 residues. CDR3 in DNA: TGTGCCAGCAGTCCTGGGACAGGGGACCTTTCGTACCAAGAGACCCAGTACTTC. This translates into CASSPGTGDLSYQETQYF.

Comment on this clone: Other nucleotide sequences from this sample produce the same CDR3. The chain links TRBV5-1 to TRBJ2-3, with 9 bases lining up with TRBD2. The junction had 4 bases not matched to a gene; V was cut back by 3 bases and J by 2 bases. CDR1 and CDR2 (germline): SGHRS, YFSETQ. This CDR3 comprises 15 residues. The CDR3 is CASSYLAGDTDTQYF. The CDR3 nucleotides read TGCGCCAGCAGCTACTTAGCGGGGGACACAGATACGCAGTATTTT.

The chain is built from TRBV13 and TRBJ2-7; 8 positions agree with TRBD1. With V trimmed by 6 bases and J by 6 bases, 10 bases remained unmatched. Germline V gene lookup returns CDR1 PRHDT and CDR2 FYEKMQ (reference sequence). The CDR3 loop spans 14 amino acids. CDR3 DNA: TGTGCCAGCAGTTTTACGGACAGGGTAGGCGAGCAGTACTTC. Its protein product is CASSFTDRVGEQYF.

The CDR3 DNA follows: TGCGCCAGCAGCCAAGACATGAGCTCTGGAAACACCATATATTTT. It is translated as CASSQDMSSGNTIYF. The rearrangement links TRBV4-3 to TRBJ1-3; D gene unclear. Trimming removed 0 bases from V and 0 bases from J, with 6 bases in between. The CDR3 extends over 15 amino acids. Germline lookup yields CDR1 LGHNA and CDR2 YSLEER.

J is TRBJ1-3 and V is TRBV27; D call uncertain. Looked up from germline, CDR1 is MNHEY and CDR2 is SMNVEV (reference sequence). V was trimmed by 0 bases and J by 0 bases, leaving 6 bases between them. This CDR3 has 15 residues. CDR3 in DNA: TGTGCCAGCAGTTTATCTGCAGACTCTGGAAACACCATATATTTT. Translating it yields CASSLSADSGNTIYF.

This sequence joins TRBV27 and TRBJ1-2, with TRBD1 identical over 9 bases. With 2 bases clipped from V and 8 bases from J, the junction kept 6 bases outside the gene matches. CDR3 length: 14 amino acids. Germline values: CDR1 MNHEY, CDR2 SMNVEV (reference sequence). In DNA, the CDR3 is TGTGCCAGCAGTTTAGGGACAGGGACTGGCGGCTACACCTTC. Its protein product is CASSLGTGTGGYTF.

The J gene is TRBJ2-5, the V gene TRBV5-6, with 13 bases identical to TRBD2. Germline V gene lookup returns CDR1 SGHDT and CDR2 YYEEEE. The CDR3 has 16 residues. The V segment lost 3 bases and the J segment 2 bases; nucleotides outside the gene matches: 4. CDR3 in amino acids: CASSSGLAGRQETQYF. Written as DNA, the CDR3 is TGTGCCAGCAGCTCGGGACTAGCGGGGAGACAAGAGACCCAGTACTTC.

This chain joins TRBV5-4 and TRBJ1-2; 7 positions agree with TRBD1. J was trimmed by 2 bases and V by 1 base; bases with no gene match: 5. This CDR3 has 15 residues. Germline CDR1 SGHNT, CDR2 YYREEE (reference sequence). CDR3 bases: TGTGCCAGCAGCTTGCCCGGGACAGCGAACTATGGCTACACCTTC. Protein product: CASSLPGTANYGYTF.

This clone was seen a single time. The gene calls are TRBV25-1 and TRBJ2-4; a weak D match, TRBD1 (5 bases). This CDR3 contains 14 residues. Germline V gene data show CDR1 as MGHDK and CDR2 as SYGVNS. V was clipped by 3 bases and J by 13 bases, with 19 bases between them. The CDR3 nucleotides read TGTGCCAGCAGTGAGGACGACAGCACCGTCGGCCAGTACTTC. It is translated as CASSEDDSTVGQYF.

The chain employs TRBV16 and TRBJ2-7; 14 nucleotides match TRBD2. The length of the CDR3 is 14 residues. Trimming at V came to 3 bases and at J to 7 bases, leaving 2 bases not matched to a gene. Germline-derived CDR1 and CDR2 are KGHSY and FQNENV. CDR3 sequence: CASSHGTSGGEQYF. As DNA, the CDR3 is TGTGCCAGCAGCCACGGGACTAGCGGGGGAGAGCAGTACTTC.

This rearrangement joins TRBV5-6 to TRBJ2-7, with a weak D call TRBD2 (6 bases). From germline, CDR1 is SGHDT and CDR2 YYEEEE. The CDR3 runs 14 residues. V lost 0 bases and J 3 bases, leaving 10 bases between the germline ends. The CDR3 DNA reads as TGTGCCAGCAGCTTGGGTCTAGCGAACTACGAGCAGTACTTC. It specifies CASSLGLANYEQYF.

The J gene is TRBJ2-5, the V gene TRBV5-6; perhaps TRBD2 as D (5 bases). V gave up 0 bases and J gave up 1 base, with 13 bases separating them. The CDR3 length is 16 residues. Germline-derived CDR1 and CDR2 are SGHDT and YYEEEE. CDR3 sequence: CASSLGITRVQETQYF. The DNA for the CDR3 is TGTGCCAGCAGCTTGGGTATTACTAGGGTCCAAGAGACCCAGTACTTC. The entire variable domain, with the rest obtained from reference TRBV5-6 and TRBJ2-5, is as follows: DAGVTQSPTHLIKTRGQQVTLRCSPKSGHDTVSWYQQALGQGPQFIFQYYEEEERQRGNFPDRFSGHQFPNYSSELNVNALLLGDSALYLCASSLGITRVQETQYFGPGTRLLVL.

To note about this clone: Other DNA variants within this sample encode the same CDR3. CDR3 DNA: TGCGCCAGCAGCAACGGACAGATAGGGGAGACCCAGTACTTC. This encodes CASSNGQIGETQYF. V is TRBV5-1 and J is TRBJ2-5; possibly TRBD1 for D (6 bases). Germline CDR1 reads SGHRS; CDR2 reads YFSETQ. CDR3 length: 14 residues. The V end lost 4 bases, the J end lost 5 bases, and 15 bases lay between the germline ends.